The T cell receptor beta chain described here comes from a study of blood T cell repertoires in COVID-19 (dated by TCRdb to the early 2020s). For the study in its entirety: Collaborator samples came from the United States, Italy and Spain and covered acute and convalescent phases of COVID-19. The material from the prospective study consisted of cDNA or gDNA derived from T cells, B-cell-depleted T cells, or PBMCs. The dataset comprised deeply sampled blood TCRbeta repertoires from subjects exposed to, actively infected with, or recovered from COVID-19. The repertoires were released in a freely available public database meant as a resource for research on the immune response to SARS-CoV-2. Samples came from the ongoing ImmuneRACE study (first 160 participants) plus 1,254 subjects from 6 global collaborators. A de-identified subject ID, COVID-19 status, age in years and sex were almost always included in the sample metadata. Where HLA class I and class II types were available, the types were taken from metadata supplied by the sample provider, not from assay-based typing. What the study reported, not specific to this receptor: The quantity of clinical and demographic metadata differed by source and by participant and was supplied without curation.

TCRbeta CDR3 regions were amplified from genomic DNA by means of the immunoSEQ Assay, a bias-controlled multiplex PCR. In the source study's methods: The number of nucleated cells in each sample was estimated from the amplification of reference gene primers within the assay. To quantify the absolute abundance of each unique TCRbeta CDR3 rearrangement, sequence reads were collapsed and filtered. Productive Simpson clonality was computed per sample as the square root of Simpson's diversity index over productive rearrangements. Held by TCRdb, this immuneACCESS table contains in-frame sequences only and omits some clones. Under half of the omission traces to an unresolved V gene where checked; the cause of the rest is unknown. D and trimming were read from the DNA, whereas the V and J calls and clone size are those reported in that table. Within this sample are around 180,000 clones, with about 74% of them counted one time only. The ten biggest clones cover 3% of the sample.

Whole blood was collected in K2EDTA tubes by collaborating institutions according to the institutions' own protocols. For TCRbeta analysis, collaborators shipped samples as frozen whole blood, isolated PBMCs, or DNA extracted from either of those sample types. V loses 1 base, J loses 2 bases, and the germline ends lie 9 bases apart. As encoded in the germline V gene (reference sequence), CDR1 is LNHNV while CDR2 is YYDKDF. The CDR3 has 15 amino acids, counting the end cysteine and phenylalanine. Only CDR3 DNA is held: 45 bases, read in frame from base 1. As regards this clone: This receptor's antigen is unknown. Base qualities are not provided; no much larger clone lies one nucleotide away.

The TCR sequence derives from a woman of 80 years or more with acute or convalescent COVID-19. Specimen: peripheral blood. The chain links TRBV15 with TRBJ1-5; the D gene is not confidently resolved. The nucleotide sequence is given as TGTGCCACCAGCAGAGTAACCGGGGGCAATCAGCCCCAGCATTTT. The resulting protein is CATSRVTGGNQPQHF. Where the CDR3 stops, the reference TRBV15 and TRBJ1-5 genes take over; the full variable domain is DAMVIQNPRYQVTQFGKPVTLSCSQTLNHNVMYWYQQKSSQAPKLLFHYYDKDFNNEADTPDNFQSRRPNTSFCFLDIRSPGLGDTAMYLCATSRVTGGNQPQHFGDGTRLSIL.